What follows are 12 T cell receptor beta chains derived from one specimen sequenced in a study of blood T cells in healthy people across ages. A sample-barcoded 5' primer and a J-beta primer mix were used in a second PCR of roughly 7 to 11 cycles. TCRdb re-called the 5' RACE reads with MiXCR, one entry per CDR3 protein. This table has about a million distinct CDR3 sequences, roughly half appearing once. Material for sequencing was blood. These receptor sequences come from a woman in her fifties or sixties in good health.

The gene calls are TRBV29-1 and TRBJ2-1; 10 bases map to TRBD2. The germline gives CDR1 SQVTM, CDR2 ANQGSEA. CDR3 length equals 17 residues. V lost 4 bases, J lost 0 bases, and 9 bases stayed unmatched. This chain's CDR3 is CSVAPGLAILSYNEQFF. As DNA, the CDR3 is TGCAGCGTTGCCCCGGGACTAGCGATTCTCTCCTACAATGAGCAGTTCTTC.

The CDR3: CASSRTRRSLDTQYF. CDR3 DNA sequence: TGTGCCAGCAGCCGGACTAGACGCAGTTTGGATACGCAGTATTTT. The V gene is TRBV6-2 or TRBV6-3, the J gene TRBJ2-3; 7 nucleotides line up with TRBD2. The length of the CDR3 is 15 residues. The trim removed 6 bases at V and 6 bases at J, leaving 12 bases unmatched. Germline assignment: CDR1 MNHEY and CDR2 SVGEGT.

This clonotype was counted a single time. The V gene is TRBV20-1, the J gene TRBJ2-5, with TRBD2 matching over 8 bases. The J call is uncertain, as TRBJ2-7 better fits the DNA end. The CDR3 is 13 residues long. CDR1 is DFQATT and CDR2 is SNEGSKA in the germline V gene (reference sequence). The CDR3 reads CSASQAGEHEQYF. The CDR3 DNA sequence: TGCAGTGCTAGCCAAGCGGGAGAACACGAGCAGTACTTC.

The V and J genes are TRBV3-1 and TRBJ2-5; possibly TRBD1 for D (6 bases). The V gene lost 3 bases and the J gene lost 4 bases, with 12 bases spanning the gap. Germline V lookup: CDR1 LGHDT, CDR2 YNNKEL (reference sequence). The length of the CDR3 is 14 residues. CDR3 in DNA: TGTGCCAGCAGCCATCTGACAGGAGGAGAGACCCAGTACTTC. Its translation is CASSHLTGGETQYF.

This clonotype turned up a few times. The chain couples TRBV4-1 to TRBJ2-1; possible D gene TRBD2, 6 bases. CDR1 is MGHRA and CDR2 is YSYEKL in the germline V gene. The CDR3 sequence is 18 residues long. Trimming cost V 1 base and J 0 bases, with 16 bases left between them. The DNA of the CDR3 is TGCGCCAGCAGCCAAGCTCGGGGGAGGACGCGCTCCTACAATGAGCAGTTCTTC. It translates to CASSQARGRTRSYNEQFF.

CDR3 DNA: TGTGCCAGCAGCGCACCGGGAGTAAACTACAATGAGCAGTTCTTC. Translated: CASSAPGVNYNEQFF. This sequence joins TRBV7-2 and TRBJ2-7, with TRBD2 as a possible D gene (6 bases). The J call may be faulty, since TRBJ2-1 better matches the DNA end. The CDR3 runs 15 residues. Germline assignment: CDR1 SGHTA and CDR2 FQGNSA.

V is TRBV7-2 and J is TRBJ2-2; a weak D match, TRBD2 (6 bases). This CDR3 is 18 amino acids long. Germline V gene data show CDR1 as SGHTA and CDR2 as FQGNSA. V lost 1 base and J lost 3, with 18 bases in between. The CDR3: CASSLVRVAGIYTGELFF. The CDR3 coding sequence is TGTGCCAGCAGCTTAGTTCGGGTGGCGGGGATTTACACCGGGGAGCTGTTTTTT.

This clonotype occurred a few times. As DNA, the CDR3 is TGTGCCAGCAGTTTAGACGCTGGGGTTAACTATGGCTACACCTTC. The encoded protein is CASSLDAGVNYGYTF. The genes are TRBV12-3 or TRBV12-4 and TRBJ1-2; D is uncertain. V was cut by 1 base and J by 1 base, with 10 bases left in between. This CDR3 has 15 amino acids.

As for this clonotype: A much larger clone is a single base away; this may be a read error. The chain has TRBV10-2 and TRBJ2-7; the match to TRBD2 covers 9 bases. Germline loops: CDR1 WSHSY, CDR2 SAAADI. The length of the CDR3 is 15 residues. J lost 4 bases, V lost 4 bases, and 8 bases had no gene match. The CDR3 bases are TGCGCCAGCAGTGCCGGGACTAGCAGGATGTACGAGCAGTACTTC. It translates to CASSAGTSRMYEQYF.

This sequence joins TRBV29-1 and TRBJ2-3; possible D gene TRBD1, 5 bases. Germline-derived CDR1 and CDR2 are SQVTM and ANQGSEA. The ends were cut back, 8 bases at V and 1 base at J, with 16 bases in the middle. The CDR3 contains 14 residues. CDR3 DNA: TGCAGCATGATAGTCGGCAGGGGCACAGATACGCAGTATTTT. It encodes CSMIVGRGTDTQYF.

In this sample, this clonotype turned up a few times. The chain is built from TRBV28 and TRBJ1-2; D not certain. The CDR3 consists of 16 residues. CDR1 is MDHEN, CDR2 SYDVKM, per germline. Trimming left V 6 bases short and J 8 bases short, with 25 bases between. CDR3 nucleotides: TGTGCCAGCAGATCCGGCGGTAAGGTTTCCCTGAGCGGCTACACCTTC. Translating it yields CASRSGGKVSLSGYTF.

Only a few counts were recorded for this clonotype. This rearrangement joins TRBV4-1 to TRBJ2-1, with D unresolved. CDR3 length equals 14 residues. From germline, CDR1 is MGHRA and CDR2 YSYEKL. V lost 1 base, J lost 15 bases, and 19 bases lay in between. CDR3 bases: TGCGCCAGCAGCCAAGGCCATGCCTCAAGTCGGTTGTTCTTC. Protein sequence: CASSQGHASSRLFF.